This T cell receptor beta chain derives from a study of blood T cells in healthy people across ages. Broader study findings: Whereas aged donors had fewer naive CD4+ cells, long-lived donors had more of them and higher diversity. With age, beta diversity per million T cells declined roughly linearly, significantly by 40.

Primed by a sample-barcoded 5' primer and a J-beta primer mix, a second PCR proceeded for roughly 7 to 11 cycles. TCRdb reanalysed the 5' RACE reads using MiXCR and keeps one entry per CDR3 protein. The table includes around 780,000 distinct CDR3 sequences, roughly 25% detected once. Note on this clonotype: Antigen unknown.

Germline values: CDR1 SGHNT, CDR2 YENEEA. The CDR3 spans 15 residues. V was trimmed by 1 base and J by 1 base, leaving 10 bases between them. These sequences were also reported in another study, on T cells of mothers and their children.

This chain uses TRBV11-3 with TRBJ1-1; TRBD1 is a possible D gene (6 bases). What was sequenced was blood. This clonotype was obtained from a boy aged 5-17 years in good health. The CDR3 coding sequence is TGTGCCAGCAGCTTAGGGGGGGGCGCGAACACTGAAGCTTTCTTT. Its protein is CASSLGGGANTEAFF.